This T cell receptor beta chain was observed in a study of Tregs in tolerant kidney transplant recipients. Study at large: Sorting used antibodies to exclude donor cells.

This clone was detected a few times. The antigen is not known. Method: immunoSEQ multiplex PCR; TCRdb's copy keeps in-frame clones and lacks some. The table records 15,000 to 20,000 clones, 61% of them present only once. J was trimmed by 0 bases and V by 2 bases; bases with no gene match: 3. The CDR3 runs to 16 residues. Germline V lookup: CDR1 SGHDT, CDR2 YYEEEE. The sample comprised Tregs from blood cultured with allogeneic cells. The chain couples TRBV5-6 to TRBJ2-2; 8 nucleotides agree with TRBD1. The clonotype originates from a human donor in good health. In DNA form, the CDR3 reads TGTGCCAGCAGCTTCGGACAGGGCGCGAACACCGGGGAGCTGTTTTTT. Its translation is CASSFGQGANTGELFF.